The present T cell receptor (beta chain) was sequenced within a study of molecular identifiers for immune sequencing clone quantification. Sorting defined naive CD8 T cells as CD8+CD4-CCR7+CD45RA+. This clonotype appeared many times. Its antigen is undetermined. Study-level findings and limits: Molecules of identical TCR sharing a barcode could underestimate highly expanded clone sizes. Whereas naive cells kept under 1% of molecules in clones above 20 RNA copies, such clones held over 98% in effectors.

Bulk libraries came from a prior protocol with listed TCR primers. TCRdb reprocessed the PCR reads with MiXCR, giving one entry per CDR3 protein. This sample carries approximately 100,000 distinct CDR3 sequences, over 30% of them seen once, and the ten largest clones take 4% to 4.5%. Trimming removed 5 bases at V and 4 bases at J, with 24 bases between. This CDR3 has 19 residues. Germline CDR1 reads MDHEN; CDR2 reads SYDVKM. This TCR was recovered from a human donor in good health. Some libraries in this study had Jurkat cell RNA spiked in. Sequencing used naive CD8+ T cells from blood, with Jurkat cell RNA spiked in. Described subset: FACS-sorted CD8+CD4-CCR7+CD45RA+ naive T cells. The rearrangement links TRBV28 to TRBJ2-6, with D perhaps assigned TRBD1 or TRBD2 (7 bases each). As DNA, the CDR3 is TGTGCCAGCAGTCACCGACAGGGACTAAAATCGAGGGGGGCCAACGTCCTGACTTTC. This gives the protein CASSHRQGLKSRGANVLTF.